Following are 17 T cell receptor beta chains from one sample sequenced in a study of T-cell memory formation after mild COVID-19. TCRdb recomputed calls from the 5' RACE reads with MiXCR, one row per CDR3 protein. This table has 340,000 or so distinct CDR3 sequences, around 13% appearing once. The sample was PBMCs or a T cell subset sorted from them (not recorded which). These receptors were taken from a young man who had mild COVID-19 (a few samples of this study predate the infection). Cell type and time point are not known.

This clonotype was seen more than once but under ten times. The CDR3 sequence: CASSLVALVNEQFF. In DNA form, the CDR3 reads TGTGCCAGCAGCTTAGTAGCGTTGGTCAATGAGCAGTTCTTC. The gene calls are TRBV11-2 and TRBJ2-1; TRBD2 is a possible D gene (5 bases). The germline V and J ends were trimmed by 1 base and 6 bases, with 10 bases remaining between them. The CDR3 totals 14 residues. Looked up from germline, CDR1 is SGHAT and CDR2 is FQNNGV.

This clonotype has only a few counts. J is TRBJ2-4 and V is TRBV6-5; D ambiguous. Trimming stripped 0 bases from V and 2 bases from J, with 8 bases between. There are 15 residues in the CDR3. Germline CDR1 is MNHEY and CDR2 is SVGAGI. For the CDR3, the DNA is TGTGCCAGCAGTTACTCGAGTAGGTCCAAAAACATTCAGTACTTC. This encodes CASSYSSRSKNIQYF.

This clonotype was seen only a few times. The chain is built from TRBV5-1 and TRBJ1-6; D unresolved. CDR3 size: 16 residues. The germline V and J ends were trimmed by 3 bases and 5 bases, with 15 bases remaining between them. CDR1 SGHRS and CDR2 YFSETQ come from the germline V gene. CDR3 DNA sequence: TGCGCCAGCAGCTCCCAACTCTCCCCGAATAATTCACCCCTCCACTTT. It is translated as CASSSQLSPNNSPLHF.

The V gene is TRBV27, the J gene TRBJ2-5; D ambiguous. Germline values: CDR1 MNHEY, CDR2 SMNVEV (reference sequence). V lost 6 bases and J 1 base, leaving 15 bases between the germline ends. The CDR3 has 15 residues. CDR3 coding DNA: TGTGCCAGCAGCCGTTATTTTCCCCCCCAAGAGACCCAGTACTTC. Protein: CASSRYFPPQETQYF.

This clonotype was seen many times. The rearrangement joins TRBV2 to TRBJ2-7, with 10 bases that match TRBD2. CDR1 and CDR2 from the germline V gene are SNHLY and FYNNEI. The CDR3 length is 12 residues. V dropped 8 bases and J dropped 6; count of bases not matched to a gene: 4. The CDR3 spells CASLGTSVEQYF. The CDR3, as DNA: TGTGCCAGCTTGGGGACTAGCGTCGAGCAGTACTTC.

This clonotype turned up a few times. The rearrangement links TRBV6-5 to TRBJ2-2, with 8 positions matching TRBD1. V shed 5 bases and J 1 base; nucleotides not matched to a gene: 3. Germline V gives CDR1 MNHEY, CDR2 SVGAGI. The CDR3 spans 15 residues. The CDR3 loop reads CASSRQGQNTGELFF. CDR3 DNA sequence: TGTGCCAGCAGTCGACAGGGGCAGAACACCGGGGAGCTGTTTTTT.

This clonotype was seen many times. V gene TRBV5-1 combines with J gene TRBJ2-1, with D maybe TRBD2 (6 bases). V was cut by 0 bases and J by 4 bases, with 14 bases left in between. The length of the CDR3 is 16 residues. CDR1 SGHRS and CDR2 YFSETQ come from the germline V gene. The CDR3 loop reads CASSLALGREYNEQFF. In nucleotides, the CDR3 is TGCGCCAGCAGCTTGGCCTTAGGACGGGAGTACAATGAGCAGTTCTTC. Complete variable domain (other parts from reference TRBV5-1 and TRBJ2-1): KAGVTQTPRYLIKTRGQQVTLSCSPISGHRSVSWYQQTPGQGLQFLFEYFSETQRNKGNFPGRFSGRQFSNSRSEMNVSTLELGDSALYLCASSLALGREYNEQFFGPGTRLTVL.

The rearrangement links TRBV2 to TRBJ2-2; D is uncertain. This CDR3 is built from 14 residues. The germline V and J ends were trimmed by 4 bases and 2 bases, with 8 bases remaining between them. Germline values: CDR1 SNHLY, CDR2 FYNNEI. This CDR3 reads CASSVSVNTGELFF. CDR3 nucleotide sequence: TGTGCCAGCAGTGTATCGGTTAACACCGGGGAGCTGTTTTTT.

CDR3 nucleotides: TGTGCCAGCAGCCTCCGGGACACGTACACCGGGGAGCTGTTTTTT. Its translation is CASSLRDTYTGELFF. J is TRBJ2-2 and V is TRBV14, with TRBD1 as a possible D gene (6 bases). Looked up from germline, CDR1 is SGHDN and CDR2 is FVKESK. The CDR3 has 15 amino acids. V lost 4 bases and J lost 3, with 12 bases in between.

The gene calls are TRBV5-1 and TRBJ2-7; the D is unclear. The CDR3 covers 13 residues. Per the germline V gene, CDR1 is SGHRS and CDR2 is YFSETQ. Trimming pared 2 bases from V and 4 bases from J, leaving 10 bases between. CDR3 region: CASSFSSGYEQYF. DNA of the CDR3: TGCGCCAGCAGCTTCTCTTCTGGTTACGAGCAGTACTTC.

This chain links TRBV2 with TRBJ2-3; D ambiguous. Deletions cut 6 bases from V and 4 bases from J, with 8 bases between. This CDR3 is built from 12 residues. CDR1 is SNHLY and CDR2 is FYNNEI in the germline V gene. The DNA for the CDR3 is TGTGCCAGCAGGGCCTTGCCAGATACGCAGTATTTT. This encodes CASRALPDTQYF. Variable domain in full (rest from reference TRBV2 and TRBJ2-3): EPEVTQTPSHQVTQMGQEVILRCVPISNHLYFYWYRQILGQKVEFLVSFYNNEISEKSEIFDDQFSVERPDGSNFTLKIRSTKLEDSAMYFCASRALPDTQYFGPGTRLTVL.

The chain couples TRBV6-5 to TRBJ1-1, with D hard to call. Germline V gene data show CDR1 as MNHEY and CDR2 as SVGAGI. CDR3 length: 11 residues. V lost 2 bases and J lost 11, with 9 bases in between. This CDR3 is CASSYTGKAFF. DNA for the CDR3: TGTGCCAGCAGTTACACTGGAAAGGCTTTCTTT.

This chain links TRBV7-2 with TRBJ2-7, with TRBD1 matching over 8 bases. V dropped 5 bases and J dropped 2; count of bases not matched to a gene: 8. The CDR3 has 15 residues. Germline V gene lookup returns CDR1 SGHTA and CDR2 FQGNSA. In nucleotides, the CDR3 is TGTGCCAGCAGCCCCTGGACAGGGCTTACCTACGAGCAGTACTTC. Translated, it gives CASSPWTGLTYEQYF.

This clonotype was detected a few times. V and J are TRBV6-2 or TRBV6-3 and TRBJ2-3; perhaps TRBD1 as D (6 bases). Germline V gives CDR1 MNHEY, CDR2 SVGEGT. Trimming cost V 2 bases and J 6 bases, with 15 bases left between them. CDR3 size: 15 residues. The CDR3: CASSYGQQGADTQYF. CDR3 in DNA: TGTGCCAGCAGTTACGGACAGCAGGGCGCGGATACGCAGTATTTT.

This clonotype was seen more than once but under ten times. The chain joins TRBV6-2 or TRBV6-3 to TRBJ2-7; TRBD1 aligns across 8 bases. V was pared by 6 bases and J by 4 bases, with 11 bases of the junction left unmatched. Germline lookup yields CDR1 MNHEY and CDR2 SVGEGT. The CDR3 extends over 15 amino acids. The CDR3 protein is CASRRQGAVGYEQYF. The CDR3 DNA is TGTGCCAGCAGACGCCAGGGGGCCGTCGGGTACGAGCAGTACTTC.

A few counts support this clonotype. CDR3 region: CSVVVTSYEQYF. Written as DNA, the CDR3 is TGCAGCGTTGTTGTGACCTCCTACGAGCAGTACTTC. The chain combines TRBV29-1 with TRBJ2-7; D is ambiguous. V gave up 4 bases and J gave up 0 bases, with 7 bases separating them. This CDR3 is built from 12 residues. In germline, CDR1 is SQVTM, CDR2 ANQGSEA.

This clonotype has ten or more counts. The chain combines TRBV4-3 with TRBJ2-1, with D maybe TRBD1 (6 bases). Germline CDR1 and CDR2: LGHNA and YSLEER. The CDR3 sequence is 14 residues long. Trimming took off 4 bases at V and 8 bases at J, with 15 bases between the two ends. DNA for the CDR3: TGCGCCAGCAGCCCCTCCTTGACAGGCCATGAGCAGTTCTTC. This gives the protein CASSPSLTGHEQFF.